The T cell receptor (beta chain) described here comes from a study of T cell repertoires in cytomegalovirus infection. Study results and limitations: Cumulative frequency (of public TCR beta family members) identified carriers of CMV plus the relevant HLA.

This clonotype has a handful of counts. The antigen remains undetermined. The CDR3 contains 13 residues. V dropped 5 bases and J dropped 0; count of bases not matched to a gene: 3. The germline CDR1 and CDR2 sequences are DFQATT and SNEGSKA (reference sequence). From the reads, TCRdb called clonotypes with MiXCR, one entry per CDR3 protein. The sample records some 940,000 distinct CDR3 sequences, roughly 30% being singletons. The receptor was derived from a human donor in good health (CMV status not recorded). Some clones in this sample may be carry-over from other donors' samples. The V and J genes are TRBV20-1 and TRBJ2-7; 8 nucleotides align to TRBD1. Specimen: cultured CD8+ T cells from PBMCs, collected from culture after CMV antigen stimulation. This chain's CDR3 is CSAGQGYSYEQYF. The CDR3, as DNA: TGCAGTGCTGGACAGGGCTACTCCTACGAGCAGTACTTC.